Listed here is a single TCR beta chain. This entry is derived from a study of blood T cell repertoires in COVID-19. As for the study in general: Acute and convalescent COVID-19 specimens originated in the United States, Italy and Spain.

The V end was cut by 1 base, the J end by 1 base, with 9 bases between. The length of the CDR3 is 15 residues. Germline CDR1 LGHNA, CDR2 YSLEER. The method was immunoSEQ multiplex PCR; TCRdb's version includes in-frame clones alone and lacks a portion of them. The sample contains under 150,000 clones, roughly 85% of which appear only once. The V call is TRBV4-3, the J call TRBJ2-3; D possibly corresponds to TRBD2 (6 bases). Sequences were obtained from peripheral blood. The TCR originated in a human donor in a cohort sampled during active COVID-19. The CDR3 bases are TGCGCCAGCAGCCAAGTTCCTAGCGGCACAGATACGCAGTATTTT. Protein sequence: CASSQVPSGTDTQYF.